These T cell receptor beta chains were read from a single sample in a study of CXCR3-negative and CXCR3-positive naive CD8 T cells. Following a re-call of the 5' RACE reads, TCRdb has one entry per CDR3 protein and lacks DNA. Its listing shows around 150,000 distinct CDR3 sequences. Material for sequencing was naive CXCR3+ CD8+ T cells from blood. The receptors derive from a human donor in good health. Some clones in this sample may be carry-over from other donors' samples. The CDR3 runs from the conserved cysteine through the conserved F or W.

v_call	j_call	cdr3_aa
TRBV20-1	TRBJ2-7	CSARLVRTQPSYEQYF
TRBV23-1	TRBJ2-2	CASSQINRADSTGELFF
TRBV30	TRBJ2-2	CAWSVLEATSGENTGELFF
TRBV6-5	TRBJ1-4	CASSYTGSIEKLFF
TRBV7-2	TRBJ2-1	CASSAPGDEQFF
TRBV29-1	TRBJ2-2	CSIVSTGGLLGELFF
TRBV6-1	TRBJ1-5	CASSRTGHRNQPQHF
TRBV20-1	TRBJ2-1	CSASPLSSGGPNEQFF
TRBV20-1	TRBJ2-2	CSARDVTNTGELFF
TRBV5-8	TRBJ2-4	CASRLRDALAKNIQYF
TRBV6-2/TRBV6-3	TRBJ2-1	CASSSEIGLGGHEQFF
TRBV5-1	TRBJ1-2	CASSFPGQYVWTF
TRBV15	TRBJ2-2	CATSRSSGELFF
TRBV27	TRBJ1-2	CASSLLGNYGYTF
TRBV12-3/TRBV12-4	TRBJ1-1	CASTHSWGGANTEAFF
TRBV4-3	TRBJ2-7	CASSQDNRGLYEQYF
TRBV29-1	TRBJ2-1	CSALGGGVDEQFF
TRBV15	TRBJ2-3	CATSRWAGGTDTQYF
TRBV29-1	TRBJ2-2	CSVEGGNANTGELFF
TRBV7-9	TRBJ2-7	CASSLARSGSSYEQYF
TRBV5-1	TRBJ2-7	CASSFTGDYEQYF
TRBV7-6	TRBJ2-7	CASSLGPKTGSYEQYF